This TCR beta chain originates from a study of cytomegalovirus exposure and HLA in healthy donors. 13 Jbeta primers and 60 Vbeta primers were used for the PCR. Only in-frame clones appear in the TCRdb table, and some are missing; sequencing was by immunoSEQ multiplex PCR. The table has approximately 110,000 clones, about 83% seen once. As regards this clone: Its antigen remains unidentified.

General study points: Later on, a genetic analysis was performed. It linked a missense variant in DCLRE1C with V- and J-gene trimming of TCR beta.

The specimen sequenced was PBMCs. The TCR originated in a female donor in good health and CMV-seropositive.

CDR3 protein: CASSPFGTGGNQPQHF. The CDR3 nucleotides read TGTGCCAGCTCACCCTTTGGGACAGGGGGCAATCAGCCCCAGCATTTT. The chain couples TRBV18 to TRBJ1-5, with 10 positions matching TRBD1. The CDR3 consists of 16 residues. After removal of 3 bases from V and 2 bases from J, the junction contained 4 bases not matched to a gene. Germline V gene sequence: CDR1 KGHSH, CDR2 LQKENI.